These 31 T cell receptor beta chains came from one sample sequenced in a study of human T cells and chemical hapten exposure. TCRdb redid the calling of the RACE reads with MiXCR, one entry per CDR3 protein. The table includes more than 65,000 distinct CDR3 sequences, about 6.8% detected once. Time point meaning: patch test 1, 2 weeks after DPC sensitization. Treatment given: therapeutic diphenylcyclopropenone sensitization with weekly scalp DPC. The input for sequencing was whole blood, taken in connection with sensitization to the hapten diphenylcyclopropenone (DPC). These receptors originate from a woman aged 25 to 45 with alopecia areata. Some clones in this sample may be carry-over from other donors' samples.

This clonotype has only a few counts. This chain links TRBV7-9 with TRBJ1-2; no definite D call. Trimming pared 1 base from V and 7 bases from J, leaving 7 bases between. The germline CDR1 and CDR2 sequences are SEHNR and FQNEAQ (reference sequence). The CDR3 extends over 12 amino acids. The CDR3 DNA sequence: TGTGCCAGCAGCTTAGAAAGGGCTGGCTACACCTTC. This encodes CASSLERAGYTF.

This clonotype was counted many times. V gene TRBV9 combines with J gene TRBJ1-1; D is unresolved. V lost 3 bases, J lost 4 bases, and 13 bases lay in between. Germline CDR1 reads SGDLS; CDR2 reads YYNGEE. This CDR3 has 14 amino acids. The CDR3 region has the DNA TGTGCCAGCAGCGCCGAGCCCGTCATCACTGAAGCTTTCTTT. This gives the protein CASSAEPVITEAFF.

The rearrangement links TRBV27 to TRBJ2-7, with TRBD1 identical over 8 bases. The junction had 4 bases not matched to a gene; V was cut back by 8 bases and J by 7 bases. CDR3 length: 11 amino acids. Germline CDR1 MNHEY, CDR2 SMNVEV (reference sequence). The CDR3 DNA follows: TGTGCCAGCGGAACAGGGGGTGAGCAGTACTTC. This encodes CASGTGGEQYF.

On this clonotype itself: This sequence may be a read error, since a much larger clone differs from it by one base. This sequence joins TRBV7-2 and TRBJ2-3, with 8 bases lining up with TRBD1. Per germline, CDR1 SGHTA and CDR2 FQGNSA. There are 17 residues in the CDR3. The CDR3 DNA sequence: TGTGCCAGCAGCTCACCAGGGGGCGGCGGACCTACAGATACGCAGTGTTTT. Translated: CASSSPGGGGPTDTQCF.

This clonotype was counted at least ten times. CDR3 sequence reads: CASSSDGQIATYEQYF. The DNA of the CDR3 is TGCGCCAGCAGCTCGGACGGACAGATCGCAACCTACGAGCAGTACTTC. This chain connects TRBV5-1 to TRBJ2-7; D perhaps matches TRBD1 (6 bases). Germline CDR1 SGHRS, CDR2 YFSETQ. This CDR3 contains 16 residues. The V end lost 3 bases, the J end lost 2 bases, and 18 bases lay between the germline ends.

V gene TRBV11-2 combines with J gene TRBJ1-3, with unresolved D. The germline V gene has CDR1 SGHAT and CDR2 FQNNGV. The CDR3 contains 16 residues. The V gene lost 5 bases and the J gene lost 0 bases, with 14 bases spanning the gap. CDR3 loop: CASSQLRGLSGNTIYF. The CDR3 DNA reads as TGTGCCAGCAGCCAGCTGAGAGGCCTCTCTGGAAACACCATATATTTT. Based on the CDR3 plus reference TRBV11-2 and TRBJ1-3, the full variable domain is EAGVAQSPRYKIIEKRQSVAFWCNPISGHATLYWYQQILGQGPKLLIQFQNNGVVDDSQLPKDRFSAERLKGVDSTLKIQPAKLEDSAVYLCASSQLRGLSGNTIYFGEGSWLTVV.

There are many counts of this clonotype. The rearrangement uses TRBV14 and TRBJ2-5, with D perhaps matching TRBD1 (5 bases). Trimming left V 4 bases short and J 3 bases short, with 9 bases between. The CDR3 sequence is 13 residues long. The germline CDR1 and CDR2 sequences are SGHDN and FVKESK. DNA of the CDR3: TGTGCCAGCAGCCGTCGGACAAAAGAGACCCAGTACTTC. This codes for CASSRRTKETQYF.

The chain uses TRBV10-3 and TRBJ2-3, with TRBD2 matching 13 bases. Germline CDR1 is ENHRY and CDR2 is SYGVKD. The J segment lost 5 bases and the V segment lost 4 bases, leaving 3 bases of the junction unmatched. This CDR3 region has 15 residues. CDR3: CAISGTSGGGDTQYF. The CDR3 bases are TGTGCCATCAGTGGGACTAGCGGGGGTGGAGATACGCAGTATTTT.

The table lists this clonotype with many counts. J is TRBJ1-2 and V is TRBV20-1, with a tentative D call TRBD1 (5 bases). The CDR3 consists of 15 residues. CDR1 is DFQATT, CDR2 SNEGSKA, per germline (reference sequence). Trimming cost V 0 bases and J 4 bases, with 15 bases left between them. The DNA of the CDR3 is TGCAGTGCTAGAGATCCCGTTGGTGGGGGCTATGGCTACACCTTC. Encoded protein: CSARDPVGGGYGYTF.

This clonotype was observed many times. The J gene is TRBJ1-2, the V gene TRBV30, with no clear D. V was trimmed by 1 base and J by 2 bases, leaving 11 bases between them. Per germline, CDR1 GTSNPN and CDR2 SVGIG (reference sequence). The CDR3 sequence is 14 residues long. The DNA for the CDR3 is TGTGCCTGGAGTGAGGTGGTTATGAACTATGGCTACACCTTC. Protein: CAWSEVVMNYGYTF.

For this clonotype: Given a much more abundant clone one base away, this may be a read error. The chain recombines TRBV7-9 with TRBJ1-6; TRBD1 is a possible D gene (6 bases). This CDR3 has 12 residues. Germline assignment: CDR1 SEHNR and CDR2 FQNEAQ (reference sequence). CDR3: CASNTGTSPLNF. CDR3 coding DNA: TGTGCCAGCAACACAGGGACTTCACCCCTCAACTTT.

The J gene is TRBJ2-3, the V gene TRBV7-9; 7 nucleotides line up with TRBD2. The CDR3 contains 14 residues. In germline, CDR1 is SEHNR, CDR2 FQNEAQ (reference sequence). J gave up 4 bases and V 2 bases, and 3 bases lay outside the gene matches. Here the CDR3 reads CASSLMSGADTQYF. CDR3 DNA: TGTGCCAGCAGCTTAATGAGCGGGGCAGATACGCAGTATTTT.

The sample holds many counts of this clonotype. This sequence joins TRBV7-2 and TRBJ1-5, with D possibly TRBD1 on 6 matching bases. V was trimmed by 0 bases and J by 3 bases, leaving 9 bases between them. CDR1 SGHTA and CDR2 FQGNSA come from the germline V gene. CDR3 size: 15 residues. CDR3 sequence: CASSLAGGNNQPQHF. CDR3 nucleotides: TGTGCCAGCAGCTTAGCAGGGGGTAACAATCAGCCCCAGCATTTT.

This clonotype was counted a few times. The chain couples TRBV27 to TRBJ2-7, with D perhaps TRBD1 or TRBD2 (5 bases each). Trimming took 6 bases from V and 0 from J, leaving 12 bases between them. Germline CDR1 and CDR2: MNHEY and SMNVEV (reference sequence). CDR3 length: 14 residues. The CDR3, as DNA: TGTGCCAGCAGCCTCGGGGCCGACTCCTACGAGCAGTACTTC. Amino acids: CASSLGADSYEQYF.

In this sample, this clonotype turned up many times. The chain combines TRBV20-1 with TRBJ2-1, with TRBD2 identical over 11 bases. Trimming took 2 bases from V and 3 from J; bases not matched to a gene: 9. The CDR3 runs to 17 residues. Germline assignment: CDR1 DFQATT and CDR2 SNEGSKA (reference sequence). CDR3 in amino acids: CSARPIIAGGGYNEQFF. In DNA form, the CDR3 reads TGCAGTGCTAGACCCATCATAGCGGGGGGGGGCTACAATGAGCAGTTCTTC.

The chain couples TRBV4-1 to TRBJ2-3; D remains ambiguous. There are 16 residues in the CDR3. Germline V gene data show CDR1 as MGHRA and CDR2 as YSYEKL. The V and J ends lost 1 base and 0 bases respectively, with 11 bases between them. As DNA, the CDR3 is TGCGCCAGCAGCCAAGTTTATCCCGAGAGCACAGATACGCAGTATTTT. Protein product: CASSQVYPESTDTQYF.

This clonotype was recorded a few times. The chain links TRBV5-5 to TRBJ2-1; 7 bases fit TRBD1. V was clipped by 3 bases and J by 7 bases; unmatched bases: 10. CDR1 and CDR2 (germline): SGHKS, YYEKEE (reference sequence). This CDR3 is built from 15 residues. CDR3: CASSSSTGFGNEQFF. CDR3 DNA: TGTGCCAGCAGCTCGTCGACAGGGTTCGGAAATGAGCAGTTCTTC.

This clonotype was found many times. This chain uses TRBV18 with TRBJ2-6, with D unclear. The CDR3 consists of 15 residues. Germline lookup yields CDR1 KGHSH and CDR2 LQKENI. Deletions cut 3 bases from V and 4 bases from J, with 10 bases between. CDR3 in DNA: TGTGCCAGCTCACCCCGCGCGGTGGGGGCCAACGTCCTGACTTTC. Amino acid sequence: CASSPRAVGANVLTF. Full variable domain (rest looked up from reference TRBV18 and TRBJ2-6): NAGVMQNPRHLVRRRGQEARLRCSPMKGHSHVYWYRQLPEEGLKFMVYLQKENIIDESGMPKERFSAEFPKEGPSILRIQQVVRGDSAAYFCASSPRAVGANVLTFGAGSRLTVL.

The genes are TRBV2 and TRBJ1-4; 7 bases line up with TRBD1. V gave up 6 bases and J gave up 7 bases; unmatched junction bases: 5. Germline values: CDR1 SNHLY, CDR2 FYNNEI. This CDR3 has 13 residues. CDR3 nucleotide sequence: TGTGCCAGCAGGACAGGGCCGAGTGAAAAACTGTTTTTT. Its translation: CASRTGPSEKLFF.

J is TRBJ1-1 and V is TRBV15; 8 bases are shared with TRBD1. The V gene's germline CDR1 is LNHNV and CDR2 YYDKDF (reference sequence). This CDR3 is built from 21 residues. Trimming removed 0 bases from V and 2 bases from J; junction bases left unmatched: 20. In nucleotides, the CDR3 is TGTGCCACCAGCAGAGAATCGTTCGAATTTCTAAACAGGGGGGGAAACACTGAAGCTTTCTTT. Protein sequence: CATSRESFEFLNRGGNTEAFF.

In this sample, this clonotype turned up many times. The chain couples TRBV5-4 to TRBJ2-3; TRBD2 aligns across 12 bases. The ends lost 2 bases at V and 3 bases at J; junction bases unmatched: 1. Germline V gives CDR1 SGHNT, CDR2 YYREEE (reference sequence). The CDR3 has 15 residues. CDR3 DNA: TGTGCCAGCAGCTTCCTAGCGGGGGGGACAGATACGCAGTATTTT. This codes for CASSFLAGGTDTQYF.

The CDR3 nucleotides read TGCGCCAGCAGTGAGACTAGCGGGGAAGGCGGTACGCAGTATTTT. Translated, it gives CASSETSGEGGTQYF. V and J are TRBV10-2 and TRBJ2-3; 10 bases are shared with TRBD2. Trimming cost V 2 bases and J 8 bases; bases outside gene matches: 7. The CDR3 totals 15 residues. The germline V gene has CDR1 WSHSY and CDR2 SAAADI.

This clonotype was counted between two and nine times. The chain has TRBV5-1 and TRBJ2-3; 9 nucleotides match TRBD2. The CDR3 consists of 16 residues. Germline CDR1 reads SGHRS; CDR2 reads YFSETQ. V dropped 0 bases and J dropped 2; count of bases not matched to a gene: 4. The CDR3 sequence is CASSLGERGVTDTQYF. The CDR3 bases are TGCGCCAGCAGCTTGGGAGAGCGGGGGGTCACAGATACGCAGTATTTT.

Details on this clonotype: A much larger clone differs by one base, so this may be a read error. The rearrangement links TRBV11-2 to TRBJ2-4, with D uncertain. V was cut by 2 bases and J by 7 bases, with 9 bases left in between. This CDR3 region has 13 residues. Germline assignment: CDR1 SGHAT and CDR2 FQNNGV. The CDR3 loop reads CASSLSQNNIQYF. The CDR3 bases are TGTGCCAGCAGCTTATCACAGAATAACATTCAGTACTTC.

This clonotype was seen at least ten times. This rearrangement joins TRBV7-3 to TRBJ2-3, with TRBD2 matching 8 bases. Germline CDR1 is SGHTA and CDR2 is FQGTGA. The CDR3 sequence is 15 residues long. Trimming took 2 bases from V and 6 from J; bases not matched to a gene: 7. As DNA, the CDR3 is TGTGCCAGCAGCTTATTCGGCGGGGGGCTGGATACGCAGTATTTT. Protein sequence: CASSLFGGGLDTQYF.

This clonotype came up many times. The chain is built from TRBV30 and TRBJ1-5, with unresolved D. The germline gives CDR1 GTSNPN, CDR2 SVGIG (reference sequence). This CDR3 has 13 amino acids. V was pared by 1 base and J by 4 bases, with 8 bases between. The CDR3, as DNA: TGTGCCTGGAGTGAGCGTTCGAATCAGCCCCAGCATTTT. Translated: CAWSERSNQPQHF.

This clonotype appeared many times. V usage is TRBV12-5 and J usage is TRBJ2-3; 8 nucleotides align to TRBD1. Looked up from germline, CDR1 is LGHNT and CDR2 is FRNRAP. The V and J ends lost 1 base and 0 bases, in that order; junction bases with no gene match: 6. The CDR3 has 17 amino acids. The CDR3 protein is CASGLGDRGRSTDTQYF. DNA for the CDR3: TGTGCTAGTGGTTTGGGAGACAGGGGAAGGAGCACAGATACGCAGTATTTT.

The chain employs TRBV19 and TRBJ1-1, with D maybe TRBD1 (6 bases). CDR3 length: 12 residues. From germline, CDR1 is LNHDA and CDR2 SQIVND (reference sequence). Trimming stripped 10 bases from V and 4 bases from J, with 13 bases between. The CDR3 nucleotides read TGTGCCACCATACAGGGTTCCACTGAAGCTTTCTTT. This sequence encodes CATIQGSTEAFF.

This clonotype was observed at least ten times. The gene calls are TRBV7-2 and TRBJ2-3, with no clear D. Trimming removed 1 base at V and 0 bases at J, with 8 bases between. Germline CDR1 reads SGHTA; CDR2 reads FQGNSA. The length of the CDR3 is 15 residues. In DNA form, the CDR3 reads TGTGCCAGCAGCTTAGAAGGCTCGAGCACAGATACGCAGTATTTT. Amino acid sequence: CASSLEGSSTDTQYF.

The chain employs TRBV6-5 and TRBJ2-7; D possibly corresponds to TRBD1 (6 bases). CDR3 length equals 13 residues. V lost 6 bases, J lost 7 bases, and 16 bases lay in between. Germline V gene lookup returns CDR1 MNHEY and CDR2 SVGAGI. The CDR3 protein is CASSRNSGTEQYF. The CDR3 DNA is TGTGCCAGCAGCCGGAATTCTGGGACAGAGCAGTACTTC.

Sample share makes this clonotype medium-sized (0.01 to 0.1%). DNA of the CDR3: TGCAGTGCTTCACCCGGTGGGACGGATTCCTACGAGCAGTACTTC. As protein: CSASPGGTDSYEQYF. V and J are TRBV20-1 and TRBJ2-7; perhaps D is TRBD1 or TRBD2 (5 bases each). The CDR3 has 15 amino acids. CDR1 and CDR2 (germline): DFQATT, SNEGSKA (reference sequence). Trimming stripped 5 bases from V and 1 base from J, with 18 bases between.